This is a list of T cell receptor beta chains from one sample in a study of blood T cell repertoires in COVID-19. Here immunoSEQ multiplex PCR was the method, and the copy in TCRdb shows in-frame clones only, minus some. Here the sample spans about 270,000 clones, approximately 85% being singletons. Sequenced sample: PBMCs or T cells enriched from blood (not recorded which). The receptor source for this set is a woman aged 45 to 65 with acute COVID-19. Each CDR3 is given with its conserved first and last residue. D genes are given only for firm matches. Some rows have no size entry. The others give once, few or many, or a class for an expanded clone.

J gene	V gene	clone size	D gene	CDR3 DNA	CDR3 protein
TRBJ2-1	TRBV7-6	NA	NA	TGTGCCAGCAGCTTGCTAGCGAACTCCTACAATGAGCAGTTCTTC	CASSLLANSYNEQFF
TRBJ2-3	TRBV15	few	TRBD2	TGTGCCACCAGCAGAACTAGCGGGGGGACAGATACGCAGTATTTT	CATSRTSGGTDTQYF
TRBJ2-7	TRBV5-8	NA	TRBD1	TGTGCCAGCAGACGGACAGGTGCCGGGTACGAGCAGTACTTC	CASRRTGAGYEQYF
TRBJ1-1	TRBV9	NA	NA	TGTGCCAGCTCCCTGGGGGCCGCCTTCCCTGAAGCTTTCTTT	CASSLGAAFPEAFF
TRBJ1-5	TRBV7-9	NA	NA	TGTGCCAGCAGCTTAATAGGGGGAGTCAATCAGCCCCAGCATTTT	CASSLIGGVNQPQHF
TRBJ2-2	TRBV2	NA	NA	TGTGCCAGCGGTACGGGGGATCCGACCGGGGAGCTGTTTTTT	CASGTGDPTGELFF
TRBJ1-5	TRBV30	once	TRBD1	TGTGCCTGGAGGGAGACAGGGGCGAGTCAGCCCCAGCATTTT	CAWRETGASQPQHF
TRBJ1-1	TRBV27	NA	NA	TGTGCCAGCAGGGACACAACCACTACTGAAGCTTTCTTT	CASRDTTTTEAFF
TRBJ1-4	TRBV7-2	once	NA	TGTGCCAGCAGCTTAAAGGCGGGTGAAAAACTGTTTTTT	CASSLKAGEKLFF
TRBJ2-1	TRBV7-2	NA	TRBD2	TGTGCCAGCAGCTCGACTAGCGGGGGAACAACCTACAATGAGCAGTTCTTC	CASSSTSGGTTYNEQFF
TRBJ1-2	TRBV18	NA	NA	TGTGCCAGCTCACCGGATTCGGGGACGGGGGACTATGGCTACACCTTC	CASSPDSGTGDYGYTF
TRBJ2-1	TRBV7-8	NA	TRBD2	TGTGCCAGCAGCTCTCCCGCGGGGGGGGGATACAATGAGCAGTTCTTC	CASSSPAGGGYNEQFF
TRBJ2-5	TRBV11-2	few	TRBD1	TGTGCCAGCAGCTTAGATCTAGGGACAGCTTCGTACTTC	CASSLDLGTASYF
TRBJ2-5	TRBV7-2	NA	NA	TGTGCCAGCAGCTCACAACAGGGACGAGAGACCCAGTACTTC	CASSSQQGRETQYF
TRBJ1-3	TRBV27	NA	NA	TGTGCCAGCAGTCCGCAGGGTAGAGGAAACACCATATATTTT	CASSPQGRGNTIYF
TRBJ2-7	TRBV3-1/TRBV3-2	NA	TRBD2	TGTGCCAGCAGCCAAAGCGGGGGGAGACGCTACGAGCAGTACTTC	CASSQSGGRRYEQYF
TRBJ2-7	TRBV7-6	NA	NA	TGTGCCAGCAGAAAGGGCGGGTACGAGCAGTACTTC	CASRKGGYEQYF
TRBJ1-5	TRBV27	NA	NA	TGTGCCAGCAGTCCAACAGGGTGGCAGCCCCAGCATTTT	CASSPTGWQPQHF
TRBJ1-2	TRBV2	NA	TRBD1	TGTGCCAGCAACGAGGGGGCGGGCGGCTACACCTTC	CASNEGAGGYTF
TRBJ1-3	TRBV7-8	NA	TRBD1	TGTGCCAGCAGCCCGACAGGGTTTAAGCGGGTTCGAAAGTCGTCCCACTCTGGAAACACCATATATTTT	CASSPTGFKRVRKSSHSGNTIYF
TRBJ2-1	TRBV7-9	NA	NA	TGTGCCAGCAATACGGGCGGGGTATGGTTGGAGCAGTTCTTC	CASNTGGVWLEQFF
TRBJ1-1	TRBV30	NA	NA	TGTGCCTGGAAGCGATCGAACACTGAAGCTTTCTTT	CAWKRSNTEAFF
TRBJ2-3	TRBV6-2/TRBV6-3	NA	NA	TGTGCCAGCAGTTCCGGTCGGGTCAGGGGTAATGCAGATACGCAGTATTTT	CASSSGRVRGNADTQYF
TRBJ1-2	TRBV30	NA	NA	TGTGCCTGGAGTGTCGGGGGTGGCTACACCTTC	CAWSVGGGYTF
TRBJ1-3	TRBV5-1	NA	NA	TGCGCCAGCAGCTTGGACGGGAGTGCTTATGGAAACACCATATATTTT	CASSLDGSAYGNTIYF
TRBJ1-2	TRBV4-3	NA	TRBD1	TGCGCCAGCAGCCAATACCCGGGACAGATTTATGGCTACACCTTC	CASSQYPGQIYGYTF
TRBJ2-5	TRBV6-5	NA	TRBD2	TGTGCCAGCATGCTAGCGGGGGGACAAGAGACCCAGTACTTC	CASMLAGGQETQYF
TRBJ2-3	TRBV11-3	NA	NA	TGTGCCAGCAGCACAACCGGGACATCGTCAGATACGCAGTATTTT	CASSTTGTSSDTQYF
TRBJ1-5	TRBV19	once	NA	TGTGCCAGTAGCCTTATTTTCAGGGAAAATCAGCCCCAGCATTTT	CASSLIFRENQPQHF
TRBJ2-7	TRBV9	NA	TRBD2	TGTGCCAGCAGCGTAGAAGCTAGCGGGGGGCACGAGCAGTACTTC	CASSVEASGGHEQYF
TRBJ1-5	TRBV7-2	NA	NA	TGTGCCAGCAGCTACAATCAGGCACAGCCCCAGCATTTT	CASSYNQAQPQHF
TRBJ2-2	TRBV11-3	NA	NA	TGTGCCAGCAGCACACCGCGAGGAACGAACACCGGGGAGCTGTTTTTT	CASSTPRGTNTGELFF
TRBJ2-2	TRBV7-2	few	TRBD1	TGTGCCAGCAGCTTAGACACAGGGGGCAGAGGGGAGCTGTTTTTT	CASSLDTGGRGELFF
TRBJ2-2	TRBV7-2	once	TRBD1	TGTGCCAGCAGCTTCCCTCGACAGGGGTTGGGAAACACCGGGGAGCTGTTTTTT	CASSFPRQGLGNTGELFF
TRBJ1-5	TRBV7-2	few	NA	TGTGCCAGCAGCTCGGACAGTTACAATCAGCCCCAGCATTTT	CASSSDSYNQPQHF
TRBJ1-2	TRBV2	NA	TRBD1	TGTGCCAGCACCGACAGGGGACGAGGCTACACCTTC	CASTDRGRGYTF
TRBJ2-3	TRBV7-6	NA	NA	TGTGCCAGCAGCTTTTTGAAGGCGGGGGCGGTGACAGATACGCAGTATTTT	CASSFLKAGAVTDTQYF
TRBJ2-1	TRBV7-2	NA	NA	TGTGCCAGCAGCTCCCCACCAGGGCAAAGCTACAATGAGCAGTTCTTC	CASSSPPGQSYNEQFF
TRBJ1-2	TRBV19	NA	TRBD1	TGTGCCAGTAGTATAACCCCTGGACAGGGCTACTATGGCTACACCTTC	CASSITPGQGYYGYTF
TRBJ2-6	TRBV5-8	NA	TRBD1	TGTGCCAGCAGCCGGACAGGGGGTGAGGTGTCTGGGGCCAACGTCCTGACTTTC	CASSRTGGEVSGANVLTF
TRBJ2-1	TRBV28	NA	NA	TGTGCCAGCAGTCCCCTTCGCAATGAGCAGTTCTTC	CASSPLRNEQFF
TRBJ2-7	TRBV5-1	NA	TRBD2	TGCGCCAGCAGCTTGGCCTCTAGCGGGGGGGCTGGTTACGAGCAGTACTTC	CASSLASSGGAGYEQYF
TRBJ1-5	TRBV6-5	few	NA	TGTGCCAGCAGAAGACAGACCGATCAGCCCCAGCATTTT	CASRRQTDQPQHF
TRBJ2-1	TRBV30	NA	NA	NA	CAWGDFGNEQFF
TRBJ1-4	TRBV27	once	NA	TGTGCCAGCAGTTCCCATAATGAAAAACTGTTTTTT	CASSSHNEKLFF
TRBJ1-3	TRBV19	NA	NA	TGTGCCAGTACTTTCACGGCTGGAAACACCATATATTTT	CASTFTAGNTIYF
TRBJ2-5	TRBV11-2	NA	TRBD2	TGTGCCAGCAGCTTCGGACTAGCGGGGACAGAGACCCAGTACTTC	CASSFGLAGTETQYF
TRBJ1-5	TRBV6-5	NA	NA	TGTGCCAGCCCCGGGGGGCCTGGCAATCAGCCCCAGCATTTT	CASPGGPGNQPQHF
TRBJ2-1	TRBV18	NA	NA	TGTGCCAGCTCACCTGGTAGATACAATGAGCAGTTCTTC	CASSPGRYNEQFF
TRBJ1-5	TRBV12-5	few	TRBD1	TGTGCTAGTGGTTCCGACCTGGGACAGGGGCAGCCCCAGCATTTT	CASGSDLGQGQPQHF